The present entry profiles one TCR beta chain with its context. The germline V gene has CDR1 SGHTA and CDR2 FQGNSA. This CDR3 contains 15 residues. V lost 1 base, J lost 8 bases, and 14 bases lay in between. This specimen belongs to a study of blood T cell repertoires in COVID-19. Original data processing: Estimation of nucleated cell counts relied on the amplification of reference gene primers. Produced via immunoSEQ multiplex PCR; TCRdb's table is partial and in-frame only. D and trimming were read from the DNA, whereas the V and J calls and clone size are those reported in that table. The sample yields 150,000 to 170,000 clones, 75% to 80% seen once.

Sequences were obtained from peripheral blood. The sequence came from a man older than 75 with acute or convalescent COVID-19. The chain combines TRBV7-2 with TRBJ1-4; weak D call: TRBD1 (5 bases). In DNA form, the CDR3 reads TGTGCCAGCAGCTTAGGATTTGGAGGGACGGAAAAACTGTTTTTT. Protein product: CASSLGFGGTEKLFF. Complete variable domain (other parts from reference TRBV7-2 and TRBJ1-4): GAGVSQSPSNKVTEKGKDVELRCDPISGHTALYWYRQSLGQGLEFLIYFQGNSAPDKSGLPSDRFSAERTGGSVSTLTIQRTQQEDSAVYLCASSLGFGGTEKLFFGSGTQLSVL.